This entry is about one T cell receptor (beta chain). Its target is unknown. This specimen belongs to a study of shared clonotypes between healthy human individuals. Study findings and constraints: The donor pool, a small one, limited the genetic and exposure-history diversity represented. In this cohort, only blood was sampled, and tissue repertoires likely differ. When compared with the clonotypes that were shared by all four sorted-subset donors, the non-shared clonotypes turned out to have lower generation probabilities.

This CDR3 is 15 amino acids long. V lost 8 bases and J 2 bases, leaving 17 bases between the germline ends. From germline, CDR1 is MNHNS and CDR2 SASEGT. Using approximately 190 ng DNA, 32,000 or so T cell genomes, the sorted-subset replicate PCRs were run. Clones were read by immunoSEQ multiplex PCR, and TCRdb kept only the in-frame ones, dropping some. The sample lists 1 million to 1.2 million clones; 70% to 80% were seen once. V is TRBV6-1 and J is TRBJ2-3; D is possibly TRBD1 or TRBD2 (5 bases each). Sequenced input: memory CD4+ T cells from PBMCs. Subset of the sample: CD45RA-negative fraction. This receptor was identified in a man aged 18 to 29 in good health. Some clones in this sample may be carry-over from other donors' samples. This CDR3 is CASANSWDPTDTQYF. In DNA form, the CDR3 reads TGTGCCAGCGCGAACTCCTGGGACCCCACAGATACGCAGTATTTT.